One and the same sample provided the 2 T cell receptor beta chains below, sequenced in a study of T cell responses to AZD1222 COVID-19 vaccine. Produced via immunoSEQ multiplex PCR; TCRdb's table is partial and in-frame only. The table lists 100,000 to 120,000 clones, around 89% of them singletons. The input for sequencing was peripheral blood, taken 28 days after the second AZD1222 dose. These TCRs come from an adult who received the AZD1222 COVID-19 vaccine.

The chain combines TRBV6-2 or TRBV6-3 with TRBJ2-7; the D gene could be TRBD1 or TRBD2 (5 bases each). V was trimmed by 5 bases and J by 4 bases, leaving 18 bases between them. Germline V gene sequence: CDR1 MNHEY, CDR2 SVGEGT. The CDR3 runs to 15 residues. The DNA of the CDR3 is TGTGCCAGCAGTCCCCGGACCCCGAGGGGTTACGAGCAGTACTTC. Translated: CASSPRTPRGYEQYF.

V is TRBV11-2 and J is TRBJ1-3, with no clear D. Germline V gene sequence: CDR1 SGHAT, CDR2 FQNNGV. With 5 bases removed from V and 7 bases from J, the gap between germline ends came to 18 bases. This CDR3 has 15 residues. For the CDR3, the DNA is TGTGCCAGCAGCCAATTGTTGGAACTTCTTAACACCATATATTTT. It is translated as CASSQLLELLNTIYF.